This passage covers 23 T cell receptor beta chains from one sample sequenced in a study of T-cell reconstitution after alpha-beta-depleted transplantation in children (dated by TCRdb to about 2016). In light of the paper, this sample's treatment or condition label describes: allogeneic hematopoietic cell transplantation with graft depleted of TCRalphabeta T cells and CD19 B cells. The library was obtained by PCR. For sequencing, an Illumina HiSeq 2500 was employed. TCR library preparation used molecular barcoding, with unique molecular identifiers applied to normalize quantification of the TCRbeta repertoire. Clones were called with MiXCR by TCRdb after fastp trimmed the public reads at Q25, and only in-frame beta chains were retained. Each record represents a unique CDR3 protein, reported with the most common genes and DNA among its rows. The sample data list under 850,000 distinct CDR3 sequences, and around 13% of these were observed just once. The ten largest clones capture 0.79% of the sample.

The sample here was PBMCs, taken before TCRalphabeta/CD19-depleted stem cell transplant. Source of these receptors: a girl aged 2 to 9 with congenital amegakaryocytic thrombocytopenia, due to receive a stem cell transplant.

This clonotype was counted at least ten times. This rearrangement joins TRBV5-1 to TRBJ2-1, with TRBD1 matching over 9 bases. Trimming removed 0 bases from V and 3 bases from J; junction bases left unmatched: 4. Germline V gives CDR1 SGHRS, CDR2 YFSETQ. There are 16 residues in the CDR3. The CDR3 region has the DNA TGCGCCAGCAGCTTGGGGGACAGGGAGAGCTACAATGAGCAGTTCTTC. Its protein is CASSLGDRESYNEQFF. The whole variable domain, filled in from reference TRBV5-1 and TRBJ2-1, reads KAGVTQTPRYLIKTRGQQVTLSCSPISGHRSVSWYQQTPGQGLQFLFEYFSETQRNKGNFPGRFSGRQFSNSRSEMNVSTLELGDSALYLCASSLGDRESYNEQFFGPGTRLTVL.

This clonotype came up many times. CDR3: CASRGQGWNEQFF. CDR3 nucleotides: TGTGCCAGCAGAGGACAGGGTTGGAATGAGCAGTTCTTC. V and J are TRBV28 and TRBJ2-1; TRBD1 agrees at 8 bases. Trimming at V came to 6 bases and at J to 7 bases, leaving 5 bases not matched to a gene. The CDR3 extends over 13 amino acids. The germline CDR1 and CDR2 sequences are MDHEN and SYDVKM. Full variable domain (outside the CDR3, taken from reference TRBV28 and TRBJ2-1): DVKVTQSSRYLVKRTGEKVFLECVQDMDHENMFWYRQDPGLGLRLIYFSYDVKMKEKGDIPEGYSVSREKKERFSLILESASTNQTSMYLCASRGQGWNEQFFGPGTRLTVL.

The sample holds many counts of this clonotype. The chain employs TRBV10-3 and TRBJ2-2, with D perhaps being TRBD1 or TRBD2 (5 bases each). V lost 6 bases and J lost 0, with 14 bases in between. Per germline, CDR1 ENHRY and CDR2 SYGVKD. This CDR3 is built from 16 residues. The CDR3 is CAISLGTSANTGELFF. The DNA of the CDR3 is TGTGCCATCAGCCTCGGGACCTCCGCGAACACCGGGGAGCTGTTTTTT.

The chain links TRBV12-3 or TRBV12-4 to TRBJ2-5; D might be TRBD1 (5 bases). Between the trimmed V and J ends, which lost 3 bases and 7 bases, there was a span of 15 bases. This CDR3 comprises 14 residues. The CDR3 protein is CASSLVAGQGTQYF. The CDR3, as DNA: TGTGCCAGCAGTTTGGTCGCAGGGCAGGGGACCCAGTACTTC.

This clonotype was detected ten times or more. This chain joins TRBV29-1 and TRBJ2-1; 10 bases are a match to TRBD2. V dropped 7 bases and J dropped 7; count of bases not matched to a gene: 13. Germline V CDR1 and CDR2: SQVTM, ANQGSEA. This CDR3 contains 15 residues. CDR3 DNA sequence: TGCAGCGCCTTCCCCCTAGCGGGAGTTCGGAATGAGCAGTTCTTC. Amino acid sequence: CSAFPLAGVRNEQFF.

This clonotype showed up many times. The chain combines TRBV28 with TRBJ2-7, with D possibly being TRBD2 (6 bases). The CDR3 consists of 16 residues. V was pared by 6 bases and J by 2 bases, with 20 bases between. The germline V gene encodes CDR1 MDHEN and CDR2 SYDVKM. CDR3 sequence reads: CASSPNLGRKTYEQYF. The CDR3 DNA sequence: TGTGCCAGCAGCCCAAATCTCGGGAGAAAAACCTACGAGCAGTACTTC. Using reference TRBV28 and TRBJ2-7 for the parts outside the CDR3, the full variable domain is DVKVTQSSRYLVKRTGEKVFLECVQDMDHENMFWYRQDPGLGLRLIYFSYDVKMKEKGDIPEGYSVSREKKERFSLILESASTNQTSMYLCASSPNLGRKTYEQYFGPGTRLTVT.

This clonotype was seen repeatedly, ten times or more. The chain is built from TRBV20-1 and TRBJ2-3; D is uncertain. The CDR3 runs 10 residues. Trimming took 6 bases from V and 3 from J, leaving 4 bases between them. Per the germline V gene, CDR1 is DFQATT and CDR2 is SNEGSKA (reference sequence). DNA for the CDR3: TGCAGTGCCCTGACAGATACGCAGTATTTT. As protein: CSALTDTQYF.

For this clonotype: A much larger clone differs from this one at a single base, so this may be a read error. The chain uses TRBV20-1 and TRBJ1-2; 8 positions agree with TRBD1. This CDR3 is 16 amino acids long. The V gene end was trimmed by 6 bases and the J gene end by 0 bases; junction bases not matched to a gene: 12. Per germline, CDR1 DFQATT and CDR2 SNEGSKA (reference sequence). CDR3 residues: CSAIDRGPPANYGYTF. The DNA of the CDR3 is TGCAGTGCGATCGACAGGGGCCCTCCAGCTAACTATGGCTACACCTTC.

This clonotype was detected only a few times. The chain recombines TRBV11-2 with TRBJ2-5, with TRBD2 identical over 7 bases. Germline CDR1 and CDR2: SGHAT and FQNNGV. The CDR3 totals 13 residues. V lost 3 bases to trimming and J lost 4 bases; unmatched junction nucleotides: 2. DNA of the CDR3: TGTGCCAGCAGCTTCGGGGGGACAGAGACCCAGTACTTC. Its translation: CASSFGGTETQYF.

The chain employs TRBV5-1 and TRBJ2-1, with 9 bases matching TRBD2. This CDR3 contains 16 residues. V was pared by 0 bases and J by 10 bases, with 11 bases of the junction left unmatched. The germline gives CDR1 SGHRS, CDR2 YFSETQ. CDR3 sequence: CASSLANAGGQEEQFF. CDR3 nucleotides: TGCGCCAGCAGCTTGGCCAATGCGGGAGGGCAGGAGGAGCAGTTCTTC.

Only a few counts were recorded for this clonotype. The CDR3, as DNA: TGCGCCAGCAGCTCCCGCAGGGGAGGCTTGAATGAGCAGTTCTTC. Amino acids: CASSSRRGGLNEQFF. The chain links TRBV5-1 to TRBJ2-1; D may correspond to TRBD1 or TRBD2 (6 bases each). The V gene's germline CDR1 is SGHRS and CDR2 YFSETQ. Between the trimmed V and J ends, which lost 3 bases and 7 bases, there was a span of 17 bases. CDR3 size: 15 residues.

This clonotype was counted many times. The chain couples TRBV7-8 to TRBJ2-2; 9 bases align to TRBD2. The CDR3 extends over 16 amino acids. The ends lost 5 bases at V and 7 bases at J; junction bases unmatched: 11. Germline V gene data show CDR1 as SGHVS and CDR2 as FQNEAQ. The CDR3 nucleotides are TGTGCCAGCAGCCTACCCGGGACTAGCCTCGGCGGGGAGCTGTTTTTT. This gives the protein CASSLPGTSLGGELFF.

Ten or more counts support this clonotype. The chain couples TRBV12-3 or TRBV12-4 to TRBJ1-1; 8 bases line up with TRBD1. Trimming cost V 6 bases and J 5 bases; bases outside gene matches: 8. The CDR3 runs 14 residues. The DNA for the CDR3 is TGTGCCAGCAGGACGCCAGGGGGCCGGACTGAAGCTTTCTTT. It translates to CASRTPGGRTEAFF.

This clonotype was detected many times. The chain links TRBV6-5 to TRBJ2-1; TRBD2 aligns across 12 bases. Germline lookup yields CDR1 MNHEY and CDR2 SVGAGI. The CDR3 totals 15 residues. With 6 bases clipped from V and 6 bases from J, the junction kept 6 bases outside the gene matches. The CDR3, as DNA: TGTGCCAGCAGCCCCGGACTAGCGGGACCCAATGAGCAGTTCTTC. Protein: CASSPGLAGPNEQFF.

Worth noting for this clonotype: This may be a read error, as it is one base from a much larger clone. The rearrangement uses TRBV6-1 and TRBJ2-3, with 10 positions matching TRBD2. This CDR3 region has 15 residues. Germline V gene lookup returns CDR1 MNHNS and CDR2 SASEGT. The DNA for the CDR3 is TGTGCCATCAGTGCCGGGACTAGCGCCACAGATACGCAGTATTTT. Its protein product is CAISAGTSATDTQYF.

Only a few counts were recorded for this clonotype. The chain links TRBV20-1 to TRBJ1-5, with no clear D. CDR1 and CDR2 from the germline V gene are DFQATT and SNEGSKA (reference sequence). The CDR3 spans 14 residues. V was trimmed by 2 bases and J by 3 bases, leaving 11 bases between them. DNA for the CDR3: TGCAGTGCTAGATCAATCGTTTCCAATCAGCCCCAGCATTTT. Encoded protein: CSARSIVSNQPQHF.

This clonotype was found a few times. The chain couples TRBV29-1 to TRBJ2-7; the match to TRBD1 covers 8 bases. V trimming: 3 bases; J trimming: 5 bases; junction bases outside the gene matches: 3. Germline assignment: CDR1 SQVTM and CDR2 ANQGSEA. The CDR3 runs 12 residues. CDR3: CSVDVQGDEQYF. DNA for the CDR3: TGCAGCGTTGATGTACAGGGGGACGAGCAGTACTTC.

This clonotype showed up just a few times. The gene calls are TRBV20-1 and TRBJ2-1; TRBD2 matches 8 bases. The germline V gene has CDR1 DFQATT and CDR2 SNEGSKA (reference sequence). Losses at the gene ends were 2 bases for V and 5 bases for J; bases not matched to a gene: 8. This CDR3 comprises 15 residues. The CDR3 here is CSARHAGGPNNEQFF. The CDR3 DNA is TGCAGTGCTAGACACGCGGGAGGACCTAACAATGAGCAGTTCTTC.

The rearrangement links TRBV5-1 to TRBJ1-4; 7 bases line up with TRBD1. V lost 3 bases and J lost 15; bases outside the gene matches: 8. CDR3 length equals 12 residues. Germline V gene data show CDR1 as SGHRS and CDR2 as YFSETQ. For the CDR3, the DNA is TGCGCCAGCAGCTCCCCCGGGACAGCGATGTTTTTT. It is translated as CASSSPGTAMFF.

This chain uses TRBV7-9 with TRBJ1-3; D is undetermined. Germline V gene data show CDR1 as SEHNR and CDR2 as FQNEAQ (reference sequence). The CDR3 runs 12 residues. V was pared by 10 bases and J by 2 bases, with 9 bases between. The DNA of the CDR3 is TGTGCCATCAGGACGGCTGGAAACACCATATATTTT. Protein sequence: CAIRTAGNTIYF.

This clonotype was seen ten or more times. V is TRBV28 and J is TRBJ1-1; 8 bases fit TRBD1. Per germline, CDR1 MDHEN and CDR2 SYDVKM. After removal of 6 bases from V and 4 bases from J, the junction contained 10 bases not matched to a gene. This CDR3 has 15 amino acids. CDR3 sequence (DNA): TGTGCCAGCAGCCTCGCGGACAGGGCGTTCACTGAAGCTTTCTTT. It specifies CASSLADRAFTEAFF. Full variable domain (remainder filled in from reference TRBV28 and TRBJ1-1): DVKVTQSSRYLVKRTGEKVFLECVQDMDHENMFWYRQDPGLGLRLIYFSYDVKMKEKGDIPEGYSVSREKKERFSLILESASTNQTSMYLCASSLADRAFTEAFFGQGTRLTVV.

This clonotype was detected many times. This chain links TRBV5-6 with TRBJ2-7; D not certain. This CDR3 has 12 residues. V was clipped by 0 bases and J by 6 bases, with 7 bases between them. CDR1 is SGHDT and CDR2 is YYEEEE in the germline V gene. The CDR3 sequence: CASSLEFGEQYF. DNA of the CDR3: TGTGCCAGCAGCTTGGAATTCGGCGAGCAGTACTTC.

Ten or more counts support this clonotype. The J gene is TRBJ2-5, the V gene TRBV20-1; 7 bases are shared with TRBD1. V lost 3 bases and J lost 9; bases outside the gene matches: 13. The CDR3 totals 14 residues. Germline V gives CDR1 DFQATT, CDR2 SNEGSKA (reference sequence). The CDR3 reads CSASLDRAENAQYF. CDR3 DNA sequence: TGCAGTGCTAGCCTTGACAGGGCCGAGAATGCCCAGTACTTC.